This T cell receptor (beta chain) was retrieved from a study of T-cell reconstitution after alpha-beta-depleted transplantation in children. Unique molecular identifiers were incorporated when the TCRbeta library was constructed. Each CDR3 protein is one row after TCRdb ran MiXCR on the PCR reads. The table includes 500,000 to 600,000 distinct CDR3 sequences, approximately 30% detected once. The CDR3 extends over 15 amino acids. V lost 2 bases to trimming and J lost 5 bases, with 13 bases between them. Germline CDR1 is SEHNR and CDR2 is FQNEAQ (reference sequence). This clonotype was sampled from a human donor who donated a stem cell graft to a child with aplastic anemia. The gene calls are TRBV7-9 and TRBJ2-1; D ambiguous. The sample consisted of PBMCs from the stem cell graft donor, taken from the stem cell graft. CDR3 protein: CASSLPDWIDNEQFF. The CDR3 DNA sequence: TGTGCCAGCAGCTTACCAGATTGGATTGACAATGAGCAGTTCTTC. Filled out from reference TRBV7-9 and TRBJ2-1, the complete variable domain reads DTGVSQNPRHKITKRGQNVTFRCDPISEHNRLYWYRQTLGQGPEFLTYFQNEAQLEKSRLLSDRFSAERPKGSFSTLEIQRTEQGDSAMYLCASSLPDWIDNEQFFGPGTRLTVL.